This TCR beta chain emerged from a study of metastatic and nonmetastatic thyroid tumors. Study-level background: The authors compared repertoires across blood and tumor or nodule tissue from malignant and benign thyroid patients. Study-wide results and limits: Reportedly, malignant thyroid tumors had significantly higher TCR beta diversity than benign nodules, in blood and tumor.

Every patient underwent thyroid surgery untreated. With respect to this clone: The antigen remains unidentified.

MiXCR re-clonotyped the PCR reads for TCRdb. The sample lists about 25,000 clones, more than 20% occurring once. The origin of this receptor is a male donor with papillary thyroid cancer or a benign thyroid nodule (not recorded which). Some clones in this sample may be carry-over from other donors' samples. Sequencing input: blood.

CDR3: CASSEWGGCEETQYF. CDR3 nucleotide sequence: TGTGCCAGCAGCGAATGGGGGGGGTGTGAAGAGACCCAGTACTTC. This chain connects TRBV6-1 to TRBJ2-5, with 7 bases fitting TRBD2. In germline, CDR1 is MNHNS, CDR2 SASEGT. The CDR3 is 15 amino acids. V lost 6 bases to trimming and J lost 3 bases; unmatched junction nucleotides: 10.